This TCR beta chain was retrieved from a study of OX40 agonist ivuxolimab in advanced cancers. In terms of the full investigation: Ivuxolimab was a fully human IgG2 agonistic monoclonal antibody targeting the costimulatory receptor OX40 (CD134). Patients were allowed to have had prior anti-PD-1, anti-PD-L1 or anti-CTLA-4 therapy, and 40% of the dose-escalation patients had been treated with checkpoint inhibitors. The paper covers the monotherapy dose-escalation part of the phase I ivuxolimab trial, which included N of about 56 patients. The point of sequencing TCRbeta in the periphery was to test whether ivuxolimab changed TCR sequence diversity and drove clonal T-cell expansion. In the dose-escalation cohort, 70% to 85% of patients were male, and the mean age was roughly 60 years, with a range of about 23 to 90. Three dose-escalation patients achieved partial responses, one with hepatocellular carcinoma and two with cutaneous melanoma. Among the approximately 54 dose-escalation patients, around 20 had hepatocellular carcinoma, roughly 15 melanoma, 9 renal cell carcinoma and 9 head and neck cancer. Intravenous ivuxolimab was administered to patients every 2 weeks at six dose levels: 0.01, 0.1, 0.3, 1.5, 3 and 10 mg/kg. Findings and caveats that apply to the study as a whole: In the 0.1-3.0 mg/kg groups, partial responders had among the lowest normalized peripheral clonal expansion, particularly in CD8+ T cells. Low levels of normalized T-cell clonal expansion were also seen in some patients who did not respond. The antigen specificity of the peripheral T cells that underwent clonal expansion was not determined. Clonal expansion of both CD4+ and CD8+ blood T cells was observed from baseline to week 6 at doses 0.1 to 3.0 mg/kg. After ivuxolimab, more expanded clones were found on average in CD8+ T cells than in CD4+ T cells.

This clone was counted once. It lacks a known antigen. No quality values exist for individual bases; no much larger clone is one base distant. Genomic DNA was extracted from sorted cells for sequencing of the TCRbeta CDR3 region. The immunoSEQ Assay was used for sequencing of TCRbeta CDR3 regions. TCRdb limited this immuneACCESS table to in-frame rearrangements with V and J called. A share of clones is missing; checked studies link under half to unresolved V genes, and the rest is unexplained. The sample table lists tens of thousands of clones, approximately 79% of them with a count of one. More than 2% of the sample is in the top ten clones. The trial excluded patients who had a history of autoimmune disease or were on systemic immunosuppression. Peripheral blood for TCR sequencing was collected from all dose cohorts at baseline, on cycle 4 day 1, and on cycle 7 day 1. The samples were taken from a phase I, first-in-human, multicenter, open-label dose-escalation trial of ivuxolimab. Adults with locally advanced or metastatic head and neck squamous cell, hepatocellular, melanoma or renal cell carcinoma were enrolled in the trial. Before TCR sequencing, CD4+ T cells and CD8+ T cells were sorted from peripheral blood as separate populations.

This receptor was identified in an adult with an advanced solid tumor such as melanoma, head and neck, liver or kidney cancer. The material was CD4+ or CD8+ T cells sorted from blood, obtained in a trial of the OX40 agonist ivuxolimab.

The CDR3 reads CASSSLGQGEASEAFF. The nucleotide sequence reads TGTGCCAGCAGCAGCTTGGGACAGGGGGAGGCTAGTGAAGCTTTCTTT. The sequence joins TRBV5-4 to TRBJ1-1; 11 central nucleotides agree with TRBD1. Relative to germline, V is missing 4 bases and J is missing 7 bases, with 12 bases of the junction outside any gene match. Taken from cysteine to phenylalanine, the CDR3 has 16 residues. The read is trimmed to its CDR3 DNA, 48 bases read in frame from base 1. For CDR1 and CDR2, the germline V gene (reference sequence) lists SGHNT and YYREEE.